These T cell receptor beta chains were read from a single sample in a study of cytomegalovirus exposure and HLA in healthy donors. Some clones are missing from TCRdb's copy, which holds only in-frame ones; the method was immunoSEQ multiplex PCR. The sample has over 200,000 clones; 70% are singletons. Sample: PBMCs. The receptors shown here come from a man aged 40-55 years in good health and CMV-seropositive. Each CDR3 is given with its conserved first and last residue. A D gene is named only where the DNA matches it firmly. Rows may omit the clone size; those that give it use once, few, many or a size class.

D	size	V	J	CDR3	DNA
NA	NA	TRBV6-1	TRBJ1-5	CASSLRTGNQPQHF	TGTGCCAGCAGTCTACGGACTGGGAATCAGCCCCAGCATTTT
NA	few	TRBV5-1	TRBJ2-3	CASSLGNRGDTQYF	TGCGCCAGCAGCTTGGGCAATAGGGGAGATACGCAGTATTTT
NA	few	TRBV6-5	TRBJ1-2	CASTETGESGYTF	TGTGCCAGCACCGAGACAGGAGAGAGCGGCTACACCTTC
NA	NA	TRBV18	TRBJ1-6	CASGGDNSPLHF	TGTGCCAGCGGGGGGGATAATTCACCCCTCCACTTT
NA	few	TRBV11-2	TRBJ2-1	CASSLGVVWGDEQFF	TGTGCCAGCAGCTTGGGCGTGGTTTGGGGGGATGAGCAGTTCTTC
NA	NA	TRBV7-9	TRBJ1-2	CASSPELEGYTF	TGTGCCAGCAGCCCTGAGCTTGAGGGCTACACCTTC
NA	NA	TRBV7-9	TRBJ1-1	CASSPLRGSTEAFF	TGTGCCAGCAGCCCCCTCAGGGGTAGCACTGAAGCTTTCTTT
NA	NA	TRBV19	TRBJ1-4	CASTHTGRQDGEKLFF	TGTGCCAGTACCCACACGGGGAGGCAGGATGGTGAAAAACTGTTTTTT
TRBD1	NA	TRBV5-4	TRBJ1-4	CASSARQGARTNEKLFF	TGTGCCAGCAGCGCTCGACAGGGGGCGAGAACTAATGAAAAACTGTTTTTT
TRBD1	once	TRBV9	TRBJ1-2	CASSFRQGDYGYTF	TGTGCCAGCAGCTTCAGACAGGGGGACTATGGCTACACCTTC
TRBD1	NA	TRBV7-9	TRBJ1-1	CASLSSGTGGTEAFF	TGTGCCAGTCTAAGTTCCGGGACAGGGGGCACTGAAGCTTTCTTT
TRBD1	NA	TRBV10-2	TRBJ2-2	CASSLATGSSGELFF	TGCGCCAGCAGCCTCGCGACAGGGTCGTCCGGGGAGCTGTTTTTT
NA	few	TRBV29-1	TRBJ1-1	CSVEKGTEAFF	TGCAGCGTTGAAAAGGGGACTGAAGCTTTCTTT
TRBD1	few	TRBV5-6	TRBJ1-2	CASSYITGTGYGYTF	TGTGCCAGCAGCTATATAACCGGGACAGGATATGGCTACACCTTC
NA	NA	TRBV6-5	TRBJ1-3	CASSYKGGGNTIYF	TGTGCCAGCAGTTACAAGGGGGGGGGAAACACCATATATTTT
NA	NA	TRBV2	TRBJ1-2	CASSAQGNYGYTF	TGTGCCAGCAGTGCGCAGGGTAACTATGGCTACACCTTC
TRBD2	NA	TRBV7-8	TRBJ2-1	CASSLIELAGGNEQFF	TGTGCCAGCAGCTTAATCGAACTAGCGGGGGGCAATGAGCAGTTCTTC
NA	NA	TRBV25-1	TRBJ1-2	CASSESGGSYGYTF	TGTGCCAGCAGTGAATCGGGGGGTTCCTATGGCTACACCTTC
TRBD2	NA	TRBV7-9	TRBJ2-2	CASSLGLAGKNTGELFF	TGTGCCAGCAGCTTAGGGTTAGCGGGGAAGAACACCGGGGAGCTGTTTTTT
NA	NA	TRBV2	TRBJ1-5	CASSSSTGNYNQPQHF	TGTGCCAGCAGTTCCTCGACAGGAAACTACAATCAGCCCCAGCATTTT
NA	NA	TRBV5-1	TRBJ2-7	CASSLDSTGFNEQYF	TGCGCCAGCAGCTTGGATTCAACAGGCTTCAACGAGCAGTACTTC
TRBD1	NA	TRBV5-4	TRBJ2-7	CASSLPVTGANEQYF	TGTGCCAGCAGCTTGCCGGTGACAGGGGCGAACGAGCAGTACTTC
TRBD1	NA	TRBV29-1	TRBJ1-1	CSVMTGGNTEAFF	TGCAGCGTAATGACAGGGGGAAACACTGAAGCTTTCTTT
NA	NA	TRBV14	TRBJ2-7	CASSQDLPPSEQYF	TGTGCCAGCAGCCAAGATCTCCCCCCCTCCGAGCAGTACTTC
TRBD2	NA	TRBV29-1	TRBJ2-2	CSVAGGEDTGELFF	TGCAGCGTTGCTGGGGGGGAGGACACCGGGGAGCTGTTTTTT
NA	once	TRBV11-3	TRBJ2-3	CASSRTHLTSTDTQYF	TGTGCCAGCAGCCGCACTCACCTTACTAGCACAGATACGCAGTATTTT
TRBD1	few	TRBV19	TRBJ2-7	CASSFRTGSSYEQYF	TGTGCCAGTAGTTTTCGGACAGGGAGCTCCTACGAGCAGTACTTC
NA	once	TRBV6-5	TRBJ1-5	CASSLQNSNQPQHF	TGTGCCAGCAGTCTCCAGAATAGCAATCAGCCCCAGCATTTT
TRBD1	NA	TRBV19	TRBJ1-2	CASSPRTGDYGYTF	TGTGCCAGTAGTCCTCGGACAGGAGACTATGGCTACACCTTC
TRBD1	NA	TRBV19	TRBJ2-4	CASSGQGQMLGNIQYF	TGTGCCAGTAGTGGACAGGGGCAGATGTTAGGAAACATTCAGTACTTC
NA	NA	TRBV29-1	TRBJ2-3	CSAKERGLSDTQYF	TGCAGCGCAAAAGAACGTGGGCTTTCAGATACGCAGTATTTT
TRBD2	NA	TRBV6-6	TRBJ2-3	CASTLGGAITDTQYF	TGTGCCAGCACACTCGGGGGGGCGATCACAGATACGCAGTATTTT